This T cell receptor beta chain was identified in a study of blood T cell repertoires in COVID-19 (TCRdb year 2020). With regard to the full study: The collaborator samples originated in the United States, Italy and Spain and spanned the acute and convalescent phases of COVID-19. The material from the prospective study consisted of cDNA or gDNA derived from T cells, B-cell-depleted T cells, or PBMCs. Subjects who had been exposed to COVID-19, were actively infected with it, or had recovered from it provided the deeply sampled blood TCRbeta repertoires that made up the dataset. The repertoires were made available in a free public database intended to serve as a resource for research on the immune response to SARS-CoV-2. The samples were drawn from two sources: the first 160 participants of the ongoing ImmuneRACE study, and 1,200 or so subjects contributed by 6 global collaborators. Sample metadata almost always included a de-identified subject ID, COVID-19 status, age in years and sex. Where HLA class I and class II types were available, the types were taken from metadata supplied by the sample provider, not from assay-based typing. What the work shows at the level of the full study, not this receptor alone: The amount of clinical and demographic metadata varied by source and participant and was provided uncurated.

In Seattle, one collaborating source enrolled patients while the infection was active and tracked those patients longitudinally over the course of disease. The collaborating institutions used their own protocols to collect whole blood in K2EDTA tubes. Collaborator samples were shipped for TCRbeta analysis as frozen whole blood, isolated PBMCs, or DNA extracted from either sample type. TCRbeta CDR3 regions were amplified from genomic DNA by means of the immunoSEQ Assay, a bias-controlled multiplex PCR. As for the authors' bioinformatics: The number of nucleated cells in each sample was estimated by amplification of reference gene primers within the assay. To quantify the absolute abundance of each unique TCRbeta CDR3 rearrangement, sequence reads were collapsed and filtered. For each sample, productive Simpson clonality was calculated as the square root of Simpson's diversity index over productive rearrangements. TCRdb limited this immuneACCESS table to in-frame rearrangements with V and J called. A share of clones is missing; checked studies link under half to unresolved V genes, and the rest is unexplained. The DNA was the basis for D and trimming; V, J and clone size are from that table. The sample table holds roughly 180,000 clones, of which roughly 85% were seen once. About 5.6% of the sample is held by the ten biggest clonotypes.

Concerning this clone: The specificity of this receptor is unknown. No much larger clone is present one base from it, and per-base qualities are unavailable.

The receptor was isolated from a woman in her forties or fifties with COVID-19, enrolled during active disease. The specimen was peripheral blood.

The nucleotide sequence is TGTGCCAGCCGGGACAGGGGAGTCGGTGGCTACACCTTC. This translates into CASRDRGVGGYTF. The V and J genes are TRBV2 and TRBJ1-2, with TRBD1 matching 10 junction bases. From the germline V gene, CDR1 is SNHLY and CDR2 is FYNNEI. V is cut back by 8 bases and J by 7 bases, with 7 bases in the junction unmatched. The CDR3 goes from the cysteine to the phenylalanine over 13 residues. Only CDR3 DNA remains: 39 bases, in frame from the first base.